This T cell receptor (beta chain) appears in the sequencing data of a study of regulatory dendritic cells for organ transplantation. Sorted subsets were CFSE-labeled and cultured roughly five days with allogeneic dendritic cells. CD4+ or CD8+ T cells were sorted as naive CD45RA+ or memory CD45RO+. As regards this clone: Its antigen is still unknown.

V gave up 4 bases and J gave up 4 bases; unmatched junction bases: 9. This CDR3 contains 15 residues. The germline V gene has CDR1 SGHNT and CDR2 YYREEE (reference sequence). Assay: immunoSEQ multiplex PCR; the TCRdb copy retains only in-frame clones and omits some. This sample has about 5,400 clones, with about four fifths found just once. Source material: memory CD8+ T cells from blood cultured with regulatory dendritic cells. Regarding subset: CD45RO+ memory T cells. The V and J genes are TRBV5-4 and TRBJ2-3; TRBD2 matches 7 bases. This receptor was taken from a human donor in good health. The CDR3 protein is CASSQGDTSADTQYF. The CDR3 DNA reads TGTGCCAGCAGCCAAGGGGATACTAGCGCAGATACGCAGTATTTT.